This T cell receptor (beta chain) was profiled in a study of blood T cells in healthy people across ages. Isolation of PBMCs gave at least 7 million cells per sample. A second PCR, run for 7 to 11 cycles, used a sample-barcoded 5' primer plus a J-beta primer mix. Using its own MiXCR run on the 5' RACE reads, TCRdb lists one record per CDR3 protein. Of approximately 690,000 distinct CDR3 sequences listed, under 65% are singletons. This CDR3 is 13 amino acids long. Germline-derived CDR1 and CDR2 are DFQATT and SNEGSKA (reference sequence). V dropped 3 bases and J dropped 5 bases, with 14 bases sitting between them. On this clonotype itself: The antigen remains unidentified.

Study results and caveats: Naive and antigen-experienced cells could not be conclusively compared, given unsorted PBMCs.

The source is a man aged 55 to 70 in good health. The sequencing input was blood. The V call is TRBV20-1, the J call TRBJ2-7, with D unresolved. The CDR3 spells CSASGSPPNEQYF. The CDR3 DNA sequence: TGCAGTGCTAGTGGCTCCCCGCCAAACGAGCAGTACTTC.